This T cell receptor beta chain was recovered during a study of cytotoxic CD8 clonotypes in ibrutinib-treated CLL. Worth noting for this clone: The target antigen is unknown.

Profiled with immunoSEQ multiplex PCR; TCRdb holds only in-frame clones, not every one. The data contain approximately 160,000 clones, more than 70% of them singletons. V lost 0 bases and J 5 bases, leaving 8 bases between the germline ends. The CDR3 loop spans 13 amino acids. Germline lookup yields CDR1 SGHDT and CDR2 YYEEEE. Genomic DNA in a quantity of about 2 micrograms was derived from cryopreserved PBMCs for TCR beta libraries. Findings and caveats of the study: Elevated clonality accompanied ibrutinib response, with a return toward baseline values at progression. Patients showed higher baseline clonality than age-matched healthy donors, and it tracked circulating CD8+ T-cell counts. The clonality rise at ibrutinib response reflected private clonotype expansion.

Sequencing was performed on PBMCs, taken at disease progression, from a patient treated with ibrutinib. The TCR sequence derives from a human donor with chronic lymphocytic leukemia. V and J are TRBV5-6 and TRBJ2-5; D is undetermined. This CDR3 is CASSLAVYETQYF. The CDR3 bases are TGTGCCAGCAGCTTGGCGGTATATGAGACCCAGTACTTC.